A selection of T cell receptor beta chains follows, all from one sample in a study of T-cell memory formation after mild COVID-19. TCRdb re-analysed the 5' RACE reads in MiXCR, keeping a single row per CDR3 protein. In the table there are approximately 340,000 distinct CDR3 sequences, roughly 13% of which are singletons. The sample was PBMCs or a T cell subset sorted from them (not recorded which). The receptors stem from a man aged 18 to 35 who had mild COVID-19 (a few samples of this study predate the infection). Cell type and time point are not known. Each CDR3 is given with its conserved first and last residue. Each record gives: V gene, J gene, clone size, D gene, CDR3 DNA, CDR3 protein. The D gene is left open where the match is weak. The size entry is marked missing in some rows and otherwise reads once, few, many or a size class.

TRBV6-5	TRBJ1-2	-	-	TGTGCCAGCAGTTACTCGAGGGAGATGGGGCGGTACTATGGCTACACCTTC	CASSYSREMGRYYGYTF
TRBV6-5	TRBJ1-6	few	TRBD1	TGTGCCAGCAAGGATCTCACAGGGGGTAATTCACCCCTCCACTTT	CASKDLTGGNSPLHF
TRBV6-5	TRBJ1-4	-	-	TGTGCCAGCAGTTACGCCGCTGGCGATGAAAAACTGTTTTTT	CASSYAAGDEKLFF
TRBV15	TRBJ2-5	many	-	TGTGCCACCAGCAGAGGAGGGGGAGAGACCCAGTACTTC	CATSRGGGETQYF
TRBV6-2/TRBV6-3	TRBJ2-3	few	-	TGTGCCAGCAGTCGTACGCGAGAAACAGATACGCAGTATTTT	CASSRTRETDTQYF
TRBV2	TRBJ2-7	-	TRBD1	TGTGCCGGGGCACAGGGGAGCTCCTACGAGCAGTACTTC	CAGAQGSSYEQYF
TRBV11-2	TRBJ1-1	few	-	TGTGCCAGCAGCTATTGGACGAACACTGAAGCTTTCTTT	CASSYWTNTEAFF
TRBV29-1	TRBJ2-3	few	-	TGCAGCGTTAGAGCCCTGCCGGATTCTAGCACAGATACGCAGTATTTT	CSVRALPDSSTDTQYF
TRBV20-1	TRBJ1-6	few	-	TGCAGTGCTAGAGAGGGGTACCTCTCCTATAATTCACCCCTCCACTTT	CSAREGYLSYNSPLHF
TRBV6-6	TRBJ1-6	few	-	TGTGCCAGAAGTCCCTTTAATTCACCCCTCCACTTT	CARSPFNSPLHF
TRBV6-1	TRBJ2-3	-	-	TGTGCCAGCACGGCTACTAACACAGATACGCAGTATTTT	CASTATNTDTQYF
TRBV6-5	TRBJ1-5	once	-	TGTGCCACCGGGGAGGCTTTCAATCAGCCCCAGCATTTT	CATGEAFNQPQHF
TRBV5-1	TRBJ2-2	-	-	TGCGCCAGTTCGACTGGAGCGAACACCGGGGAGCTGTTTTTT	CASSTGANTGELFF
TRBV6-1	TRBJ1-4	-	-	TGTGCCAGCATCGGCGGGACGGCTAATGAAAAACTGTTTTTT	CASIGGTANEKLFF
TRBV12-3/TRBV12-4	TRBJ2-1	few	-	TGTGCCAGCAGTTTGCAGCTAGTGGGCAATGAGCAGTTCTTC	CASSLQLVGNEQFF
TRBV12-3/TRBV12-4	TRBJ1-5	-	TRBD1	TGTGCCAGCACCCCCGGGACAGTTCAGCCCCAGCATTTT	CASTPGTVQPQHF
TRBV11-2	TRBJ2-5	-	TRBD1	TGTGCCAGCACCTGGGGGACAGAACACCAAGAGACCCAGTACTTC	CASTWGTEHQETQYF
TRBV20-1	TRBJ2-1	-	-	TGCAGTGCTAACAGCCGGGAGCAGTTCTTC	CSANSREQFF
TRBV12-3/TRBV12-4	TRBJ2-6	many	-	TGTGCCAGCAGCCTGTCTTCCTCTGGGGCCAACGTCCTGACTTTC	CASSLSSSGANVLTF
TRBV7-6	TRBJ2-2	many	-	TGTGCCAGCAGCTTAGTCGGGGAAACCGGGGAGCTGTTTTTT	CASSLVGETGELFF
TRBV2	TRBJ2-5	few	-	TGTGCCAGCAGTGGTGTAACAAGGCAGGAGACCCAGTACTTC	CASSGVTRQETQYF
TRBV9	TRBJ2-6	-	-	TGTGCCAGCAGCCAACCCTCTGGGGCCAACGTCCTGACTTTC	CASSQPSGANVLTF
TRBV15	TRBJ2-3	-	TRBD2	TGTGCCACCAGCAGAGATCCAGGACTAGCGGGGGGATCAGATACGCAGTATTTT	CATSRDPGLAGGSDTQYF
TRBV10-3	TRBJ1-6	few	-	TGTGCCATCAGTGAAGGTCCACGTAATTCACCCCTCCACTTT	CAISEGPRNSPLHF
TRBV7-8	TRBJ1-2	-	-	TGTGCCAGCAGCCCCAGGGGTAACTATGGCTACACCTTC	CASSPRGNYGYTF
TRBV18	TRBJ2-3	-	TRBD2	TGTGCCACGCAATCCGGGACTAGGACAGATACGCAGTATTTT	CATQSGTRTDTQYF
TRBV7-9	TRBJ1-1	-	-	TGTGCCAGCAGACCAACCGGGACGGCTGAAGCTTTCTTT	CASRPTGTAEAFF
TRBV4-3	TRBJ2-1	-	TRBD2	TGCGCCAGCAGCCAAGAGCGGGGGGGTTATGAGCAGTTCTTC	CASSQERGGYEQFF
TRBV3-1	TRBJ1-1	few	-	TGTGCCAGCAGCCAAGGTCCAGGGTATGAAGCTTTCTTT	CASSQGPGYEAFF
TRBV13	TRBJ1-3	-	-	TGTGCCAGCAGCTTCGTAAGTTCCGGCACCATATATTTT	CASSFVSSGTIYF
TRBV12-3/TRBV12-4	TRBJ2-5	many	TRBD1	TGTGCCAGCAGTCCGGGACAGGTTGAGACCCAGTACTTC	CASSPGQVETQYF
TRBV28	TRBJ1-2	-	TRBD1	TGTGCCAGCAGTTTGGGAAACAGGGGTAGCTATGGCTACACCTTC	CASSLGNRGSYGYTF
TRBV29-1	TRBJ2-1	few	-	TGCAGCGCTGAGCCCACCGACTACAATGAGCAGTTCTTC	CSAEPTDYNEQFF
TRBV7-9	TRBJ1-6	-	-	TGTGCCAGCAGCTTGAGTGGCCGTAATTCACCCCTCCACTTT	CASSLSGRNSPLHF
TRBV7-2	TRBJ2-3	few	-	TGTGCCAGCAGCTTCCCCGCCACTAGGCCGTCGGTGGAGGGCACAGATACGCAGTATTTT	CASSFPATRPSVEGTDTQYF
TRBV7-7	TRBJ1-5	-	-	TGTGCTAGCAGCGCGTCCTCGGGGATATCTGGATGGGGCAATCAGCCCCAGCATTTT	CASSASSGISGWGNQPQHF
TRBV5-4	TRBJ2-3	-	-	TGTGCCAGCAGCTTGAGGGGTCGGCCCACAGATACGCAGTATTTT	CASSLRGRPTDTQYF
TRBV5-1	TRBJ2-2	few	-	TGCGCCAGCAGCTATGGACGGGCTGCCGGGGAGCTGTTTTTT	CASSYGRAAGELFF
TRBV4-2	TRBJ1-1	-	-	TGTGCCAGCAGCCAGGACTACAGCTACACTGAAGCTTTCTTT	CASSQDYSYTEAFF
TRBV15	TRBJ1-5	many	-	TGTGCCACCAGCAGAGATCAGTTAGGGAGCCCCAATCAGCCCCAGCATTTT	CATSRDQLGSPNQPQHF
TRBV7-9	TRBJ2-3	few	-	TGTGCCAGCAGCTTAGATATTGATACGCAGTATTTT	CASSLDIDTQYF
TRBV6-5	TRBJ1-2	few	-	TGTGCCAGCAGTTACTCGAGAGCGGGCTTGGGCTATGGCTACACCTTC	CASSYSRAGLGYGYTF